This passage covers 24 T cell receptor beta chains from one sample sequenced in a study of cytomegalovirus exposure and HLA in healthy donors. This PCR relied on a set of 60 Vbeta primers and 13 Jbeta primers. Some clones are missing from TCRdb's copy, which holds only in-frame ones; the method was immunoSEQ multiplex PCR. Counted here are hundreds of thousands of clones, more than 60% occurring once; the ten biggest clones make up 1.8%. Input material: PBMCs. The receptors stem from a woman between 25 and 40 years old in good health and CMV-seronegative.

The chain uses TRBV6-1 and TRBJ1-1; 11 nucleotides align to TRBD1. Germline lookup yields CDR1 MNHNS and CDR2 SASEGT. This CDR3 region has 18 residues. V lost 4 bases, J lost 3 bases, and 13 bases stayed unmatched. CDR3 sequence: CASSVGTGGYITDTEAFF. DNA of the CDR3: TGTGCCAGCAGTGTCGGGACAGGGGGATATATAACGGACACTGAAGCTTTCTTT.

The chain has TRBV29-1 and TRBJ1-2; 7 bases agree with TRBD1. This CDR3 spans 14 amino acids. Germline lookup yields CDR1 SQVTM and CDR2 ANQGSEA. After removal of 1 base from V and 2 bases from J, the junction contained 4 bases not matched to a gene. The CDR3 protein is CSVEGTGPNYGYTF. In nucleotides, the CDR3 is TGCAGCGTTGAAGGGACAGGACCAAACTATGGCTACACCTTC.

This clone was recorded once. V and J are TRBV5-1 and TRBJ2-1; D perhaps matches TRBD2 (7 bases). Trimming shortened V by 4 bases and J by 8 bases, and 19 bases separated the two germline ends. CDR1 and CDR2 from the germline V gene are SGHRS and YFSETQ. The CDR3 contains 15 residues. The CDR3 sequence is CASSLGGGPGDEQFF. CDR3 bases: TGCGCCAGCAGCCTGGGGGGGGGCCCGGGTGATGAGCAGTTCTTC. Filled out from reference TRBV5-1 and TRBJ2-1, the complete variable domain reads KAGVTQTPRYLIKTRGQQVTLSCSPISGHRSVSWYQQTPGQGLQFLFEYFSETQRNKGNFPGRFSGRQFSNSRSEMNVSTLELGDSALYLCASSLGGGPGDEQFFGPGTRLTVL.

The V gene is TRBV7-2, the J gene TRBJ2-1; 10 bases are shared with TRBD2. Germline CDR1 is SGHTA and CDR2 is FQGNSA. The CDR3 length is 19 residues. V was clipped by 1 base and J by 5 bases; unmatched bases: 14. The CDR3 coding sequence is TGTGCCAGCAGCTTAGAGACTAGCGGGTCCCTAGCCGGGGACAATGAGCAGTTCTTC. This sequence encodes CASSLETSGSLAGDNEQFF.

This sequence joins TRBV4-2 and TRBJ2-3; 14 bases are a match to TRBD2. Looked up from germline, CDR1 is LGHNA and CDR2 is YNFKEQ. The CDR3 sequence is 17 residues long. With 1 base clipped from V and 6 bases from J, the junction kept 6 bases outside the gene matches. The CDR3 DNA is TGTGCCAGCAGCCAAGGCATCCGGACTAGCGGGAGGGATACGCAGTATTTT. As protein: CASSQGIRTSGRDTQYF.

The rearrangement uses TRBV10-3 and TRBJ2-1; 10 bases are shared with TRBD2. There are 16 residues in the CDR3. The germline gives CDR1 ENHRY, CDR2 SYGVKD. V dropped 3 bases and J dropped 1; count of bases not matched to a gene: 3. The CDR3 is CAISEASGRSYNEQFF. DNA of the CDR3: TGTGCCATCAGTGAAGCTAGCGGGAGATCCTACAATGAGCAGTTCTTC.

The rearrangement joins TRBV29-1 to TRBJ1-3; TRBD1 matches at 7 bases. The CDR3 spans 15 residues. Germline CDR1 SQVTM, CDR2 ANQGSEA. V lost 4 bases to trimming and J lost 1 base; unmatched junction nucleotides: 7. CDR3 sequence (DNA): TGCAGCGTTGTGCGACAGGGAGTATCTGGAAACACCATATATTTT. It encodes CSVVRQGVSGNTIYF.

V gene TRBV5-1 combines with J gene TRBJ1-2; no definite D call. Germline lookup yields CDR1 SGHRS and CDR2 YFSETQ. Trimming took off 4 bases at V and 4 bases at J, with 20 bases between the two ends. CDR3 length: 16 residues. This CDR3 reads CASSHPDGGSLYGYTF. In nucleotides, the CDR3 is TGCGCCAGCAGCCACCCAGACGGAGGGTCTCTCTATGGCTACACCTTC. Full variable domain (remainder filled in from reference TRBV5-1 and TRBJ1-2): KAGVTQTPRYLIKTRGQQVTLSCSPISGHRSVSWYQQTPGQGLQFLFEYFSETQRNKGNFPGRFSGRQFSNSRSEMNVSTLELGDSALYLCASSHPDGGSLYGYTFGSGTRLTVV.

This clone has a handful of counts. J is TRBJ1-3 and V is TRBV6-6, with D possibly being TRBD1 (5 bases). The CDR3 covers 16 residues. V shed 6 bases and J shed 0 bases, with 15 bases lying between them. Germline V CDR1 and CDR2: MNHNY, SVGAGI (reference sequence). As DNA, the CDR3 is TGTGCCAGCAGCCCTAGGGGTGCTCACTCTGGAAACACCATATATTTT. Its protein product is CASSPRGAHSGNTIYF.

This sequence joins TRBV5-1 and TRBJ2-5; 7 bases align to TRBD2. The J call is doubtful: the DNA matches TRBJ2-7 better. The CDR3 spans 14 residues. Germline CDR1 reads SGHRS; CDR2 reads YFSETQ. The CDR3 here is CASSRGDLGNEQYF. CDR3 nucleotides: TGCGCCAGCAGCCGGGGGGACCTAGGCAACGAGCAGTACTTC.

This clone has a handful of counts. This chain joins TRBV7-9 and TRBJ2-5; D is unclear. The CDR3 loop spans 11 amino acids. V dropped 5 bases and J dropped 2 bases, with 3 bases sitting between them. The V gene's germline CDR1 is SEHNR and CDR2 FQNEAQ (reference sequence). The CDR3 loop reads CASSLQETQYF. CDR3 DNA: TGTGCCAGCAGCCTACAAGAGACCCAGTACTTC.

This rearrangement joins TRBV4-1 to TRBJ2-6, with D perhaps matching TRBD2 (5 bases). The CDR3 covers 17 residues. Per the germline V gene, CDR1 is MGHRA and CDR2 is YSYEKL. Deletions cut 1 base from V and 0 bases from J, with 10 bases between. The CDR3 loop reads CASSQGFAGSGANVLTF. CDR3 bases: TGCGCCAGCAGCCAAGGTTTCGCGGGCTCTGGGGCCAACGTCCTGACTTTC.

The chain combines TRBV7-9 with TRBJ2-1; 11 bases line up with TRBD2. V shed 6 bases, J shed 12 bases, and the junction held 13 bases outside the gene matches. CDR1 SEHNR and CDR2 FQNEAQ come from the germline V gene (reference sequence). CDR3 length: 15 residues. The CDR3 loop reads CASSLTSGISGVQFF. The CDR3 DNA sequence: TGTGCCAGCAGTTTGACTAGCGGGATTAGTGGGGTGCAGTTCTTC.

This chain links TRBV6-1 with TRBJ1-1; D unclear. Germline values: CDR1 MNHNS, CDR2 SASEGT. V dropped 3 bases and J dropped 1 base, with 6 bases sitting between them. This CDR3 contains 13 residues. DNA for the CDR3: TGTGCCAGCAGTGACCAGCGGAACACTGAAGCTTTCTTT. Its protein product is CASSDQRNTEAFF.

This clone was detected once. This rearrangement joins TRBV27 to TRBJ2-7; TRBD1 is a possible D gene (7 bases). Germline CDR1 and CDR2: MNHEY and SMNVEV (reference sequence). With 2 bases removed from V and 6 bases from J, the gap between germline ends came to 17 bases. The length of the CDR3 is 15 residues. This CDR3 is CASSLRAGGHGEQYF. CDR3 bases: TGTGCCAGCAGTTTAAGGGCAGGGGGGCACGGCGAGCAGTACTTC.

This chain uses TRBV7-9 with TRBJ2-1; D is undetermined. Germline CDR1 reads SEHNR; CDR2 reads FQNEAQ (reference sequence). The CDR3 runs 10 residues. As DNA, the CDR3 is TGTTCCACCAGCCAAAATGAGCAGTTCTTC. Translating gives CSTSQNEQFF.

The CDR3 bases are TGTGCCAGTAGTAACACAGGGGGGGGTTCACCCCTCCACTTT. Translating gives CASSNTGGGSPLHF. V and J are TRBV19 and TRBJ1-6; TRBD1 agrees at 8 bases. V dropped 4 bases and J dropped 9; count of bases not matched to a gene: 5. Germline CDR1 reads LNHDA; CDR2 reads SQIVND (reference sequence). This CDR3 region has 14 residues. Together with reference TRBV19 and TRBJ1-6, the CDR3 gives the full variable domain: DGGITQSPKYLFRKEGQNVTLSCEQNLNHDAMYWYRQDPGQGLRLIYYSQIVNDFQKGDIAEGYSVSREKKESFPLTVTSAQKNPTAFYLCASSNTGGGSPLHFGNGTRLTVT.

Comments on this clone: One base away lies a much larger clone, so this may be a sequencing read error. Because it lacks the conserved phenylalanine or tryptophan at the end, this CDR3 is likely a read error. This chain connects TRBV27 to TRBJ2-3, with D uncertain. This CDR3 has 13 residues. Germline V CDR1 and CDR2: MNHEY, SMNVEV (reference sequence). V lost 3 bases and J 6 bases, leaving 10 bases between the germline ends. CDR3 sequence (DNA): TGTGCCAGCAGTTTTGCGGCGACCGATACGCAGTATTTG. As protein: CASSFAATDTQYL.

The rearrangement joins TRBV6-5 to TRBJ1-2; no clear D. Trimming took off 6 bases at V and 6 bases at J, with 11 bases between the two ends. The CDR3 extends over 12 amino acids. CDR1 MNHEY and CDR2 SVGAGI come from the germline V gene. The CDR3 sequence is CASRALGDGYTF. The CDR3, as DNA: TGTGCCAGCAGGGCACTCGGGGATGGCTACACCTTC.

The rearrangement uses TRBV11-2 and TRBJ1-2; a weak D match, TRBD1 (5 bases). CDR1 and CDR2 from the germline V gene are SGHAT and FQNNGV. The CDR3 has 14 residues. V was trimmed by 6 bases and J by 2 bases, leaving 13 bases between them. As DNA, the CDR3 is TGTGCCAGCAGTCACGACACAGGAAACTATGGCTACACCTTC. It specifies CASSHDTGNYGYTF.

The genes are TRBV5-1 and TRBJ1-2, with 9 bases lining up with TRBD1. Germline loops: CDR1 SGHRS, CDR2 YFSETQ. The CDR3 has 15 residues. The J segment lost 3 bases and the V segment lost 1 base, leaving 4 bases of the junction unmatched. In DNA, the CDR3 is TGCGCCAGCAGCTTGACCACAGGGGGCGACTATGGCTACACCTTC. It encodes CASSLTTGGDYGYTF.

The CDR3 here is CASSRAGDTQYF. CDR3 nucleotide sequence: TGTGCCAGCAGTAGAGCGGGAGATACGCAGTATTTT. The chain links TRBV6-5 to TRBJ2-3; D possibly corresponds to TRBD2 (6 bases). The CDR3 is made up of 12 amino acids. Trimming pared 5 bases from V and 5 bases from J, leaving 8 bases between. Germline CDR1 reads MNHEY; CDR2 reads SVGAGI.

The chain is built from TRBV9 and TRBJ2-1; tentative D call: TRBD2 (6 bases). Germline CDR1 reads SGDLS; CDR2 reads YYNGEE. V was shortened by 0 bases and J by 5 bases, with 9 bases between the two germline ends. CDR3 length: 14 amino acids. Here the CDR3 DNA reads TGTGCCAGCAGCGTAGTTGGCGGGAACAATGAGCAGTTCTTC. It translates to CASSVVGGNNEQFF.

The V call is TRBV15, the J call TRBJ2-5; tentative D call: TRBD1 (5 bases). Germline CDR1 reads LNHNV; CDR2 reads YYDKDF (reference sequence). The germline V and J ends were trimmed by 2 bases and 8 bases, with 9 bases remaining between them. The CDR3 is made up of 12 amino acids. CDR3 nucleotide sequence: TGTGCCACCAGCAGACCTACAGGAACCCAGTACTTC. Residues: CATSRPTGTQYF.